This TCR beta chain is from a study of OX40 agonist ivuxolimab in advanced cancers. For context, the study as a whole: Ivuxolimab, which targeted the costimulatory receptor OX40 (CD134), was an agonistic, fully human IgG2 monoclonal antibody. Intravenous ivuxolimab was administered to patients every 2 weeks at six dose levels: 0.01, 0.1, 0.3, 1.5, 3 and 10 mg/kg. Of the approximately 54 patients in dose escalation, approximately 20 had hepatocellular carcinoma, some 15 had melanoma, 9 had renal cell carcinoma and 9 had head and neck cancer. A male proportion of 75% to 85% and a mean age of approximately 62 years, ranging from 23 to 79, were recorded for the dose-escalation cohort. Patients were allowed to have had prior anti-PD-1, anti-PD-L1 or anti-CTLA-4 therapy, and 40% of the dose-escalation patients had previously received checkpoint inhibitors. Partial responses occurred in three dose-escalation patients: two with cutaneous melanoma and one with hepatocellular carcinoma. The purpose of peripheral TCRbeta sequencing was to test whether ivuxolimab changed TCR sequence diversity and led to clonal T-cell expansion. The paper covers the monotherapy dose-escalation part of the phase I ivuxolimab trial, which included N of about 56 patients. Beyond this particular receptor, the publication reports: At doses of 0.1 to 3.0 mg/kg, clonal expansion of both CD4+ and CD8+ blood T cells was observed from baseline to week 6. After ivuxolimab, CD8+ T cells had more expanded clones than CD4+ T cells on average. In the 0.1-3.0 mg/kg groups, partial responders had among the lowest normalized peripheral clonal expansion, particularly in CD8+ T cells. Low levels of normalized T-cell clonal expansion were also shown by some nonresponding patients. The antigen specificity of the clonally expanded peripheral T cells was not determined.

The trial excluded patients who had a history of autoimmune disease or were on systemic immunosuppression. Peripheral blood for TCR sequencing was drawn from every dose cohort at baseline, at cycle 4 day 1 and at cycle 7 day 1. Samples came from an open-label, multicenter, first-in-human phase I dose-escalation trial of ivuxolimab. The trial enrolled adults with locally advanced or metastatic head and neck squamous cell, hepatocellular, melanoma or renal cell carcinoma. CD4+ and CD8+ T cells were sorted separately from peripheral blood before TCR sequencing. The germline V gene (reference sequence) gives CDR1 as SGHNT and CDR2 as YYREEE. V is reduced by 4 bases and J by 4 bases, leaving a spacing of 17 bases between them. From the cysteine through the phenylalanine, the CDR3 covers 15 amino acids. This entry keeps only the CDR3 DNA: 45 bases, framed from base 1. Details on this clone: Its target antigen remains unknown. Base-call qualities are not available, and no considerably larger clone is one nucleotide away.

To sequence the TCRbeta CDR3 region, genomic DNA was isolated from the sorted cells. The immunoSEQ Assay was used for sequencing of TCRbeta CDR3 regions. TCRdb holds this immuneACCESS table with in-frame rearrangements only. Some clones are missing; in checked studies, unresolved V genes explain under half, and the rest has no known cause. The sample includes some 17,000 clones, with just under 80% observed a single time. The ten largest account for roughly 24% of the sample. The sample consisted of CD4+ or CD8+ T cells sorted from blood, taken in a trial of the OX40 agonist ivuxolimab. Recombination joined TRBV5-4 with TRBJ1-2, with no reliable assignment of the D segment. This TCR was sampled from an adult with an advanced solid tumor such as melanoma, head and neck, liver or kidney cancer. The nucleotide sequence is TGTGCCAGCAGCATTCTATCGGGCAGCTTCTATGGCTACACCTTC. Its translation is CASSILSGSFYGYTF.